The 23 T cell receptor beta chains presented below share a single source sample, sequenced in a study of cytomegalovirus exposure and HLA in healthy donors. The PCR contained 60 Vbeta and 13 Jbeta primers. Some clones are missing from TCRdb's copy, which holds only in-frame ones; the method was immunoSEQ multiplex PCR. The sample comprises 80,000 or so clones, 72% of which are singletons, and around 4.7% rests with the top ten. The sequenced sample consisted of PBMCs. The source of these receptors is a man between 60 and 75 years old in good health and CMV-seropositive.

This clone appeared once. The rearrangement joins TRBV5-1 to TRBJ2-5; tentatively, D is TRBD2 (7 bases). The CDR3 runs to 17 residues. CDR1 is SGHRS and CDR2 is YFSETQ in the germline V gene. The V gene lost 0 bases and the J gene lost 6 bases, with 21 bases spanning the gap. CDR3 amino acids: CASSLESVGGAGKTQYF. CDR3 bases: TGCGCCAGCAGCTTGGAGTCCGTTGGGGGGGCCGGGAAGACCCAGTACTTC.

This chain joins TRBV7-9 and TRBJ2-1; maybe TRBD1 (6 bases). V was shortened by 3 bases and J by 0 bases, with 15 bases between the two germline ends. The germline CDR1 and CDR2 sequences are SEHNR and FQNEAQ (reference sequence). CDR3 size: 17 residues. This CDR3 is CASSFPPTGSSYNEQFF. The CDR3 nucleotides read TGTGCCAGCAGCTTCCCCCCTACAGGGAGCTCCTACAATGAGCAGTTCTTC.

This clone appeared once. The genes are TRBV30 and TRBJ1-1, with TRBD1 as a possible D gene (6 bases). From germline, CDR1 is GTSNPN and CDR2 SVGIG (reference sequence). Trimming removed 3 bases from V and 10 bases from J, with 15 bases in between. The CDR3 has 12 amino acids. CDR3 loop: CAWSPGGLGAFF. The CDR3 DNA sequence: TGTGCCTGGAGCCCGGGGGGGCTGGGAGCTTTCTTT.

This clone was counted between two and nine times. This chain links TRBV30 with TRBJ1-6; D is unclear. This CDR3 has 11 amino acids. V was clipped by 1 base and J by 9 bases, with 4 bases between them. The V gene's germline CDR1 is GTSNPN and CDR2 SVGIG (reference sequence). In nucleotides, the CDR3 is TGTGCCTGGAGTGCGGGTTCACCCCTCCACTTT. This sequence encodes CAWSAGSPLHF.

This chain uses TRBV5-4 with TRBJ1-2; a weak D match, TRBD1 (5 bases). Germline CDR1 SGHNT, CDR2 YYREEE (reference sequence). V dropped 6 bases and J dropped 2 bases, with 26 bases sitting between them. The CDR3 consists of 18 residues. The CDR3 loop is CASTPAGGKSSLNYGYTF. CDR3 in DNA: TGTGCCAGCACCCCGGCCGGGGGGAAATCCTCCTTAAACTATGGCTACACCTTC. The whole variable domain, filled in from reference TRBV5-4 and TRBJ1-2, reads ETGVTQSPTHLIKTRGQQVTLRCSSQSGHNTVSWYQQALGQGPQFIFQYYREEENGRGNFPPRFSGLQFPNYSSELNVNALELDDSALYLCASTPAGGKSSLNYGYTFGSGTRLTVV.

The chain couples TRBV9 to TRBJ2-5; 8 bases fit TRBD2. Germline V gives CDR1 SGDLS, CDR2 YYNGEE. Trimming at V came to 1 base and at J to 4 bases, leaving 6 bases not matched to a gene. The CDR3 has 15 amino acids. The CDR3 region is CASSVNSGDVETQYF. CDR3 coding DNA: TGTGCCAGCAGCGTAAATAGCGGGGATGTAGAGACCCAGTACTTC.

The V and J genes are TRBV9 and TRBJ2-2; no clear D. The CDR3 is made up of 14 amino acids. Between the trimmed V and J ends, which lost 2 bases and 4 bases, there was a span of 9 bases. Germline assignment: CDR1 SGDLS and CDR2 YYNGEE. The CDR3 nucleotides read TGTGCCAGCAGCGTTGGGCCGCCCACCGGGGAGCTGTTTTTT. It is translated as CASSVGPPTGELFF.

The gene calls are TRBV7-6 and TRBJ2-3; TRBD2 aligns across 11 bases. Trimming cost V 4 bases and J 7 bases; bases outside gene matches: 7. Looked up from germline, CDR1 is SGHVS and CDR2 is FNYEAQ. This CDR3 region has 15 residues. The CDR3 DNA reads TGTGCCAGCAGCTCTAAGACTAGCGGGACATATACGCAGTATTTT. Translated: CASSSKTSGTYTQYF. The variable domain in full, completed from reference TRBV7-6 and TRBJ2-3, reads GAGVSQSPRYKVTKRGQDVALRCDPISGHVSLYWYRQALGQGPEFLTYFNYEAQQDKSGLPNDRFSAERPEGSISTLTIQRTEQRDSAMYRCASSSKTSGTYTQYFGPGTRLTVL.

This rearrangement joins TRBV27 to TRBJ2-2; 8 nucleotides align to TRBD1. Losses at the gene ends were 6 bases for V and 5 bases for J; bases not matched to a gene: 2. The CDR3 is 13 residues long. In germline, CDR1 is MNHEY, CDR2 SMNVEV (reference sequence). The CDR3: CASRQGVTGELFF. In DNA, the CDR3 is TGTGCCAGCAGACAGGGGGTAACCGGGGAGCTGTTTTTT.

The chain employs TRBV5-8 and TRBJ2-1; D is possibly TRBD1 (6 bases). The CDR3 consists of 18 residues. V lost 2 bases to trimming and J lost 3 bases, with 21 bases between them. Germline V gene data show CDR1 as SGHTS and CDR2 as YDEGEE. CDR3 residues: CASSFIPIWDTSYNEQFF. CDR3 coding DNA: TGTGCCAGCAGCTTTATCCCAATTTGGGACACCAGCTACAATGAGCAGTTCTTC.

V usage is TRBV28 and J usage is TRBJ2-7; maybe TRBD1 (6 bases). Trimming removed 5 bases at V and 6 bases at J, with 11 bases between. Germline-derived CDR1 and CDR2 are MDHEN and SYDVKM. The CDR3 is made up of 12 amino acids. CDR3 protein: CASSPTGGEQYF. The CDR3 bases are TGTGCCAGCAGTCCGACAGGTGGCGAGCAGTACTTC.

The V call is TRBV18, the J call TRBJ2-7; 11 bases align to TRBD1. The CDR3 totals 15 residues. The junction had 5 bases not matched to a gene; V was cut back by 2 bases and J by 5 bases. Germline lookup yields CDR1 KGHSH and CDR2 LQKENI. The CDR3 is CASSPMRTGGHEQYF. For the CDR3, the DNA is TGTGCCAGCTCACCAATGCGGACAGGGGGCCACGAGCAGTACTTC.

The chain links TRBV7-9 to TRBJ2-5, with D possibly matching TRBD1 (6 bases). The germline gives CDR1 SEHNR, CDR2 FQNEAQ (reference sequence). This CDR3 is built from 14 residues. Trimming left V 5 bases short and J 5 bases short, with 15 bases between. The CDR3 DNA reads as TGTGCCAGCAGCGCGAGGACAGAAGGCGAGACCCAGTACTTC. This encodes CASSARTEGETQYF.

Here the CDR3 DNA reads TGTGCCAGCAGCTTAGAGCACTACTCCGCCTCTGGGGCCAACGTCCTGACTTTC. Translation gives CASSLEHYSASGANVLTF. The rearrangement joins TRBV7-9 to TRBJ2-6; D uncertain. This CDR3 has 18 amino acids. Germline V CDR1 and CDR2: SEHNR, FQNEAQ (reference sequence). V lost 1 base, J lost 0 bases, and 13 bases lay in between. The whole variable domain, remainder taken from reference TRBV7-9 and TRBJ2-6, is DTGVSQNPRHKITKRGQNVTFRCDPISEHNRLYWYRQTLGQGPEFLTYFQNEAQLEKSRLLSDRFSAERPKGSFSTLEIQRTEQGDSAMYLCASSLEHYSASGANVLTFGAGSRLTVL.

The rearrangement joins TRBV7-9 to TRBJ2-5, with D possibly TRBD1 on 5 matching bases. CDR1 is SEHNR, CDR2 FQNEAQ, per germline (reference sequence). The CDR3 covers 13 residues. CDR3 in amino acids: CSCRIRVGETQYF. CDR3 in DNA: TGTTCCTGTCGGATCAGGGTCGGAGAGACCCAGTACTTC.

This clone is classed as medium-sized. This chain joins TRBV4-1 and TRBJ1-1; D gene uncertain. CDR3 size: 15 residues. Germline CDR1 reads MGHRA; CDR2 reads YSYEKL. Trimming stripped 4 bases from V and 3 bases from J, with 15 bases between. The CDR3 loop is CASSPTKRRYTEAFF. In nucleotides, the CDR3 is TGCGCCAGCAGCCCGACGAAACGGCGGTACACTGAAGCTTTCTTT.

The rearrangement links TRBV5-5 to TRBJ2-7; 7 bases match TRBD2. The germline gives CDR1 SGHKS, CDR2 YYEKEE (reference sequence). The junction had 5 bases not matched to a gene; V was cut back by 0 bases and J by 2 bases. This CDR3 comprises 15 residues. CDR3 sequence: CASSLGLAAAYEQYF. CDR3 DNA sequence: TGTGCCAGCAGCTTGGGGCTAGCGGCGGCCTACGAGCAGTACTTC.

The chain links TRBV5-1 to TRBJ2-2; 7 bases agree with TRBD1. CDR1 and CDR2 (germline): SGHRS, YFSETQ. This CDR3 is 16 amino acids long. J was trimmed by 4 bases and V by 4 bases; bases with no gene match: 10. The CDR3 nucleotides are TGCGCCAGCAGCCCCTCGGTGACAGGGAGCACCGGGGAGCTGTTTTTT. This encodes CASSPSVTGSTGELFF.

The gene calls are TRBV18 and TRBJ1-5; 9 bases map to TRBD1. CDR1 KGHSH and CDR2 LQKENI come from the germline V gene. Germline trimming cut 2 bases from V and 6 bases from J; bases unmatched to any gene: 5. CDR3 size: 15 residues. The CDR3 protein is CASSPATGGGQPQHF. CDR3 bases: TGTGCCAGCTCACCAGCGACAGGGGGAGGTCAGCCCCAGCATTTT. The complete variable domain, with remaining parts taken from reference TRBV18 and TRBJ1-5, reads NAGVMQNPRHLVRRRGQEARLRCSPMKGHSHVYWYRQLPEEGLKFMVYLQKENIIDESGMPKERFSAEFPKEGPSILRIQQVVRGDSAAYFCASSPATGGGQPQHFGDGTRLSIL.

This clone was seen just once. The chain carries TRBV27 and TRBJ2-1, with TRBD2 matching over 11 bases. The trim removed 4 bases at V and 11 bases at J, leaving 4 bases unmatched. Germline V gives CDR1 MNHEY, CDR2 SMNVEV (reference sequence). This CDR3 region has 13 residues. As DNA, the CDR3 is TGTGCCAGCAGTTATACTAGCGGGAGCAAGCAGTTCTTC. This gives the protein CASSYTSGSKQFF.

V and J are TRBV10-3 and TRBJ2-2, with 8 bases matching TRBD2. The CDR3 consists of 15 residues. V dropped 10 bases and J dropped 0; count of bases not matched to a gene: 7. Germline CDR1 is ENHRY and CDR2 is SYGVKD. The CDR3: CATGGASSNTGELFF. CDR3 nucleotide sequence: TGTGCCACCGGGGGGGCCTCCTCGAACACCGGGGAGCTGTTTTTT.

This chain joins TRBV5-1 and TRBJ2-7, with a tentative D call TRBD1 (7 bases). Trimming took off 4 bases at V and 5 bases at J, with 16 bases between the two ends. From germline, CDR1 is SGHRS and CDR2 YFSETQ. The CDR3 covers 14 residues. The CDR3 spells CASSAGQYFDEQYF. The CDR3 DNA sequence: TGCGCCAGCAGCGCGGGACAGTACTTTGACGAGCAGTACTTC.

CDR3 sequence (DNA): TGTGCCAGCACTCCTCGCCTAGCGGGGACCTACGAGCAGTACTTC. Translating gives CASTPRLAGTYEQYF. The chain joins TRBV2 to TRBJ2-5; 9 bases are shared with TRBD2. The J call may be mistaken, given a closer DNA end match to TRBJ2-7. The CDR3 sequence is 15 residues long. CDR1 SNHLY and CDR2 FYNNEI come from the germline V gene.